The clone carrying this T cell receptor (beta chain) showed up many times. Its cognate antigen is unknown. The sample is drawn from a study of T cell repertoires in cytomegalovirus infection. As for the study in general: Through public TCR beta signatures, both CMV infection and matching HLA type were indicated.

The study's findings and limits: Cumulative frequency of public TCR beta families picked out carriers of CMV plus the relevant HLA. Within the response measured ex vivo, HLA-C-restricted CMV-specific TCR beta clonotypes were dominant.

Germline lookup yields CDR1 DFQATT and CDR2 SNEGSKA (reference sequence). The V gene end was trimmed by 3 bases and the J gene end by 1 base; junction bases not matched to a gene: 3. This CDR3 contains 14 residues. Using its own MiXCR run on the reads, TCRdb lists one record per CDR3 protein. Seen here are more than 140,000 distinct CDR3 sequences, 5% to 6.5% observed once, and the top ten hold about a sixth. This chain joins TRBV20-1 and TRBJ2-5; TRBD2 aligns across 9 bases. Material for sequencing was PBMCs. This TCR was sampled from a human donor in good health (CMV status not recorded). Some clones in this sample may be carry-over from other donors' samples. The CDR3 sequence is CSARSSGTQETQYF. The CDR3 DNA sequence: TGCAGTGCTAGGTCTAGCGGGACCCAAGAGACCCAGTACTTC.